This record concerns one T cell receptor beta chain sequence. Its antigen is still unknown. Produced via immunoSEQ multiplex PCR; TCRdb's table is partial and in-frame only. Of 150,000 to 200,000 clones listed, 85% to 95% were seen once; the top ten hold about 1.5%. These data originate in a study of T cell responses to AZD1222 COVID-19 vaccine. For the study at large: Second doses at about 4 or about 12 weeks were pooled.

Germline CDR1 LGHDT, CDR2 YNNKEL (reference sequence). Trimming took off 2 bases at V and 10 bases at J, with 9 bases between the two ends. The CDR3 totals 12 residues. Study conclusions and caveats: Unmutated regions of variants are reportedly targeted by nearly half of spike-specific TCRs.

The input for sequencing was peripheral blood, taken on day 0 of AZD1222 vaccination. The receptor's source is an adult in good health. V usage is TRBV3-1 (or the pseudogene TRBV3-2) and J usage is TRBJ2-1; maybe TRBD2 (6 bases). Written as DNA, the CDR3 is TGTGCCAGCAGCCAATTAGCGGCGGAGCAGTTCTTC. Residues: CASSQLAAEQFF.